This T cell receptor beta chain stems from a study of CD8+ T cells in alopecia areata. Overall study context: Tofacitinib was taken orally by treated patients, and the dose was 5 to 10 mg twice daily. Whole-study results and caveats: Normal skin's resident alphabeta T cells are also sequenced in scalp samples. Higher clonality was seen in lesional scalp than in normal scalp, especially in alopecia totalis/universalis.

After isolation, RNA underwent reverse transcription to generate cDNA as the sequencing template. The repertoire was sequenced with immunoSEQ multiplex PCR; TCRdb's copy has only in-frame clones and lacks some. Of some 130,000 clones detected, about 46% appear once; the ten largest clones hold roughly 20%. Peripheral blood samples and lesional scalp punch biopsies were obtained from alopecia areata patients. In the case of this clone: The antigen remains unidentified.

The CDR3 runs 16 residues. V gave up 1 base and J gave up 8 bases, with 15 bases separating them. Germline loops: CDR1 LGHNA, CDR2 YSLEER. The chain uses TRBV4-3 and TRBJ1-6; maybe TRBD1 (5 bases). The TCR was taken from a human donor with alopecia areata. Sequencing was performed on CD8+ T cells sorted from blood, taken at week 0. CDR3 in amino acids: CASSQVGGLPYSPLHF. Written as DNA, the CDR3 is TGCGCCAGCAGCCAAGTGGGGGGATTACCCTATTCACCCCTCCACTTT.